This T cell receptor beta chain originates from a study of T cell responses to AZD1222 COVID-19 vaccine. Germline assignment: CDR1 SEHNR and CDR2 FQNEAQ (reference sequence). Trimming pared 2 bases from V and 2 bases from J, leaving 9 bases between. CDR3 size: 14 residues. Sequenced by immunoSEQ multiplex PCR; TCRdb stores in-frame clones only, minus some. This sample yields 100,000 or so clones, of which 70% to 90% are seen a single time; more than 4.5% belongs to the top ten. Sample: peripheral blood, taken on day 0 of AZD1222 vaccination. The TCR originated in an adult in good health. The chain links TRBV7-9 to TRBJ2-5, with a tentative D call TRBD1 (5 bases). CDR3 amino acids: CASSLSDRQETQYF. In nucleotides, the CDR3 is TGTGCCAGCAGCTTAAGTGACAGACAAGAGACCCAGTACTTC. Together with reference TRBV7-9 and TRBJ2-5, the CDR3 gives the full variable domain: DTGVSQNPRHKITKRGQNVTFRCDPISEHNRLYWYRQTLGQGPEFLTYFQNEAQLEKSRLLSDRFSAERPKGSFSTLEIQRTEQGDSAMYLCASSLSDRQETQYFGPGTRLLVL.